The clone carrying this TCR beta chain has just a few counts. MiXCR was run by TCRdb on the 5' RACE reads, yielding one entry per CDR3 protein. In the table there are 97,000 or so distinct CDR3 sequences, 8% to 13% of which are singletons. The data belong to a study of early T cells in non-severe SARS-CoV-2 infection. Germline V lookup: CDR1 SGHVS, CDR2 FNYEAQ. The V gene lost 5 bases and the J gene lost 0 bases, with 8 bases spanning the gap. The CDR3 runs to 15 residues. The rearrangement joins TRBV7-6 to TRBJ1-6; no firm D call. The sequencing used whole blood, collected at baseline. The sequence derives from an adult who was a healthcare worker with PCR-confirmed SARS-CoV-2 infection or an uninfected control (not recorded which). CDR3 protein: CASSQSSSYNSPLHF. The CDR3 DNA reads TGTGCCAGCAGCCAATCTAGCTCCTATAATTCACCCCTCCACTTT.